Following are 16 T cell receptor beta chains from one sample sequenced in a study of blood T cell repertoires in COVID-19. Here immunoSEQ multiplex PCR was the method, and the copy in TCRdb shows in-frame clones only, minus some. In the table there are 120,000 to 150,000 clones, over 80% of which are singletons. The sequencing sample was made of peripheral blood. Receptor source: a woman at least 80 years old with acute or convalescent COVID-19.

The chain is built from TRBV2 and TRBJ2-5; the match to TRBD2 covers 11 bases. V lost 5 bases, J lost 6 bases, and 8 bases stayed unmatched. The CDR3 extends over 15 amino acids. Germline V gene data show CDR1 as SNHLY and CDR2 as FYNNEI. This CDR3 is CASSQTSGGIKTQYF. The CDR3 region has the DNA TGTGCCAGCAGTCAAACTAGCGGGGGCATAAAGACCCAGTACTTC.

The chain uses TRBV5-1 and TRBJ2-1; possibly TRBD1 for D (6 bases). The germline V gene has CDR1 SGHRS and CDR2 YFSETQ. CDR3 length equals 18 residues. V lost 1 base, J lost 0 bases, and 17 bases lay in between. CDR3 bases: TGCGCCAGCAGCTTGTACAGGGTGATGGGGGACTCCTACAATGAGCAGTTCTTC. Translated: CASSLYRVMGDSYNEQFF.

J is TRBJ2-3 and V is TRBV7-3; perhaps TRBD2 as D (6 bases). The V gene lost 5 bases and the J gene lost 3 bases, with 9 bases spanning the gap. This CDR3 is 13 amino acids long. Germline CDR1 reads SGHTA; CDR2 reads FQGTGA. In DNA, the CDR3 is TGTGCCAGCAGCCGCGGGGAGACAGATACGCAGTATTTT. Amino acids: CASSRGETDTQYF.

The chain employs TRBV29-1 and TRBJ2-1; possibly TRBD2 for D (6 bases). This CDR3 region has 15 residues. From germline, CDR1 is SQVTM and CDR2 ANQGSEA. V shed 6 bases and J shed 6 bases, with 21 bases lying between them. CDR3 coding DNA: TGCAGCGTGCGCCGACTAGAAAGTGTAGTCAATGAGCAGTTCTTC. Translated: CSVRRLESVVNEQFF.

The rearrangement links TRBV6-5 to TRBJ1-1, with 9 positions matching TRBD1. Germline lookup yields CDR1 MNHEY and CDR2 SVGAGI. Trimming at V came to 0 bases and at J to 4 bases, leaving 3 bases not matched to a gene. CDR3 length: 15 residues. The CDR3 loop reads CASSYSPDRGTEAFF. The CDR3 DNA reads TGTGCCAGCAGTTACTCTCCGGACAGGGGCACTGAAGCTTTCTTT.

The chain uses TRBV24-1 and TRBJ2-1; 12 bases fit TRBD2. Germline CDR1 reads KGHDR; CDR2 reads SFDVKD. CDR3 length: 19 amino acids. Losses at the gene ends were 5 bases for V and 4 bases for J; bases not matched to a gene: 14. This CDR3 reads CATSAPWTSGDILYNEQFF. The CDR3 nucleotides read TGTGCCACCAGTGCTCCGTGGACTAGCGGGGACATCCTGTACAATGAGCAGTTCTTC.

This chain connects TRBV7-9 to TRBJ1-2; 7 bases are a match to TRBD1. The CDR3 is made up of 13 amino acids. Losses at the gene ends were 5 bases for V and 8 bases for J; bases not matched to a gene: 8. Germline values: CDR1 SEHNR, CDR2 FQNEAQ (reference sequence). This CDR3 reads CASSLGQSMGYTF. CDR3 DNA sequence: TGTGCCAGCAGCCTGGGACAGTCTATGGGCTACACCTTC.

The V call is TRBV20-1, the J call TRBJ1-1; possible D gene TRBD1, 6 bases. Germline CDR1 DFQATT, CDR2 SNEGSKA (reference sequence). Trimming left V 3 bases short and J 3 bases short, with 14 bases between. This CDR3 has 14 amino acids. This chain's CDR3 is CSASWGGPDTEAFF. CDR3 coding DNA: TGCAGTGCTAGTTGGGGGGGGCCGGACACTGAAGCTTTCTTT.

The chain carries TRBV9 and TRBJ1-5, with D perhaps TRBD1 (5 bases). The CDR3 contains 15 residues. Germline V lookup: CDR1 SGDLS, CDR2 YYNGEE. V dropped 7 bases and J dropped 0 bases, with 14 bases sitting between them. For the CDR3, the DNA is TGTGCCAGCTCACGGGGGGGGTATAGCAATCAGCCCCAGCATTTT. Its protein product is CASSRGGYSNQPQHF.

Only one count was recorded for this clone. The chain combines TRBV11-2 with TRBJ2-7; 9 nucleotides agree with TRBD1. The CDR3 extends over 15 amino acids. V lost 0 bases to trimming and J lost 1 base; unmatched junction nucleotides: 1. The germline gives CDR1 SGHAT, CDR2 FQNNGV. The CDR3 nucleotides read TGTGCCAGCAGCTTAGACGGGACAGGGTCCTACGAGCAGTACTTC. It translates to CASSLDGTGSYEQYF.

The CDR3 coding sequence is TGTGCCAGCAGCCCCCTAGCGGATACGCAGTATTTT. It translates to CASSPLADTQYF. The rearrangement uses TRBV9 and TRBJ2-3; D is perhaps TRBD2 (6 bases). This CDR3 is built from 12 residues. CDR1 is SGDLS and CDR2 is YYNGEE in the germline V gene. The V and J ends lost 4 bases and 6 bases respectively, with 9 bases between them.

The CDR3 region is CASSLLLGAPDTQYF. CDR3 DNA: TGTGCCAGCAGCTTATTACTGGGGGCCCCAGATACGCAGTATTTT. The chain recombines TRBV7-3 with TRBJ2-3; maybe TRBD1 (6 bases). The CDR3 has 15 residues. Germline loops: CDR1 SGHTA, CDR2 FQGTGA. V lost 2 bases and J 4 bases, leaving 13 bases between the germline ends. Filled out from reference TRBV7-3 and TRBJ2-3, the complete variable domain reads GAGVSQTPSNKVTEKGKYVELRCDPISGHTALYWYRQSLGQGPEFLIYFQGTGAADDSGLPNDRFFAVRPEGSVSTLKIQRTERGDSAVYLCASSLLLGAPDTQYFGPGTRLTVL.

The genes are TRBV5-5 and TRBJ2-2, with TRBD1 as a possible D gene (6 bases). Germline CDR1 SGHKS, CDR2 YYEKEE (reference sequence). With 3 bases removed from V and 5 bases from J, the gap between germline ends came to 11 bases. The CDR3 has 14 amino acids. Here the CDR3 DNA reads TGTGCCAGCAGCTGGACAGTTACAACCGGGGAGCTGTTTTTT. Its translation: CASSWTVTTGELFF.

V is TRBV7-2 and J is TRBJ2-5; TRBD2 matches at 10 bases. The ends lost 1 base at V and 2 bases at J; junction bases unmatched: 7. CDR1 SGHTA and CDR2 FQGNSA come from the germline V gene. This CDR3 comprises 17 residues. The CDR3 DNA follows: TGTGCCAGCAGCTTAGGGGCTAGCGGGGGCGGGCAAGAGACCCAGTACTTC. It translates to CASSLGASGGGQETQYF.

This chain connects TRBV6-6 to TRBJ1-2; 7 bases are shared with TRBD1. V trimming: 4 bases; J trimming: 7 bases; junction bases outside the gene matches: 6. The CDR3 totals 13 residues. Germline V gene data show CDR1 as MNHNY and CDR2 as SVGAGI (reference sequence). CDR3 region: CASSWDSLSGYTF. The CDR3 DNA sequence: TGTGCCAGCAGTTGGGACAGTTTAAGTGGCTACACCTTC.

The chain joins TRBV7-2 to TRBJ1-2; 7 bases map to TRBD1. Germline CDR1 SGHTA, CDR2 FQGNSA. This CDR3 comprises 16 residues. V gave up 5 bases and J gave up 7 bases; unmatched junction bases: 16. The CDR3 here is CASSPGQLSLPGGYTF. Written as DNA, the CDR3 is TGTGCCAGCAGCCCGGGACAGCTCTCTCTCCCGGGTGGCTACACCTTC.